This T cell receptor (beta chain) was identified in a study of blood T cell repertoires in COVID-19. Study-level information: The United States, Italy and Spain were the sources of the acute and convalescent COVID-19 samples. From T cells, B-cell-depleted T cells, or PBMCs came the material, which was cDNA or gDNA.

This CDR3 is built from 14 residues. The ends were cut back, 4 bases at V and 7 bases at J, with 17 bases in the middle. The germline CDR1 and CDR2 sequences are SGHNT and YYREEE (reference sequence). Original methodology: Reference gene primer amplification gave estimated nucleated cell counts. Clones were read by immunoSEQ multiplex PCR, and TCRdb kept only the in-frame ones, dropping some. V and J calls and clone size are those listed in that table; D and trimming were worked out from the DNA. This sample has roughly 50,000 clones, with roughly nine tenths found just once. This sequence originates from a human donor in a cohort sampled during active COVID-19. Sequencing was carried out using peripheral blood. The chain is built from TRBV5-4 and TRBJ2-5, with D tentatively TRBD2 (6 bases). The CDR3 loop reads CASSTPGVGGTQYF. In DNA form, the CDR3 reads TGTGCCAGCAGCACCCCGGGGGTGGGGGGGACCCAGTACTTC.